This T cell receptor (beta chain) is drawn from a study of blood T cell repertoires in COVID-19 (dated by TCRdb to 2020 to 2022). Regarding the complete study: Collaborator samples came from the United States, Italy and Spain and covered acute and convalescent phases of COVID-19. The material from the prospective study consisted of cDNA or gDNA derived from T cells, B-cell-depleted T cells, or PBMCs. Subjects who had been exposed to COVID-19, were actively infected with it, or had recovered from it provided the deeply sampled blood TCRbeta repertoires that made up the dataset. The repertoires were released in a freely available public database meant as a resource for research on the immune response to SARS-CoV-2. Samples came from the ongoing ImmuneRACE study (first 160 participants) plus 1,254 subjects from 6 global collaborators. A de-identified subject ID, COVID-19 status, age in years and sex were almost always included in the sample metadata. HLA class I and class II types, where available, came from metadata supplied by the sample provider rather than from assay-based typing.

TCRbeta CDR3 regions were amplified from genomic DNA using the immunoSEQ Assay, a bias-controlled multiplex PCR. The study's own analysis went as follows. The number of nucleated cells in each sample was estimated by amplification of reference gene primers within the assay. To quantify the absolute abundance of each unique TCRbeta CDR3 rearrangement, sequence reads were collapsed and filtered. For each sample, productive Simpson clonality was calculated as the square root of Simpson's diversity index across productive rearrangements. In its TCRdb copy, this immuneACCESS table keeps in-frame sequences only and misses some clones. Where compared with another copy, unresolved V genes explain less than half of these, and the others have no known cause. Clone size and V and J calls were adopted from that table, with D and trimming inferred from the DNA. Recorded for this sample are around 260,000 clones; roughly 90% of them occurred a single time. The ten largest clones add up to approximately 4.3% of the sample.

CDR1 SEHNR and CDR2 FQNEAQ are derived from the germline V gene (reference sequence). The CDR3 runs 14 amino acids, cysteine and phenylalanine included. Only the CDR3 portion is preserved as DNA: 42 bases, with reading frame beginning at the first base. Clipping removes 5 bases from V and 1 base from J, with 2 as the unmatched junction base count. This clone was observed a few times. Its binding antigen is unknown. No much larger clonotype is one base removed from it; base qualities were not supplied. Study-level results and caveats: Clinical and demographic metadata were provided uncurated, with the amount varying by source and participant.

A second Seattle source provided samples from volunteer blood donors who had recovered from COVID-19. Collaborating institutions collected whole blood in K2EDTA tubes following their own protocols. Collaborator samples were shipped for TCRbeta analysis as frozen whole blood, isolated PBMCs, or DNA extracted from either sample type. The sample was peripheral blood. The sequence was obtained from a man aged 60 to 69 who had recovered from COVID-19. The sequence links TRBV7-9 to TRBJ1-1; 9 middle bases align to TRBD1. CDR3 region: CASSPDRGNTEAFF. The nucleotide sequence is TGTGCCAGCAGCCCGGACAGGGGGAACACTGAAGCTTTCTTT.